This T cell receptor beta chain derives from a study of long-term antiretroviral therapy in people with HIV. Study conclusions and caveats: The study found that diversity rose after ART but stayed below transplant donor controls. Clonal populations expanded prior to ART predominated within the repertoire at all time points.

A word on this clone: Its antigen is unknown.

CDR1 SGHRS and CDR2 YFSETQ come from the germline V gene. The CDR3 sequence is 16 residues long. Trimming at V came to 4 bases and at J to 3 bases, leaving 4 bases not matched to a gene. Researchers ran immunoSEQ v3.0 at survey level. Sequencing of each sample targeted 40,000-50,000 T-cell genomes. TCRdb's table, derived via immunoSEQ multiplex PCR, lists solely in-frame clones and lacks some. The repertoire holds 20,000 to 25,000 clones, with about nine tenths as singletons. The source is a woman in her 30s with HIV. J is TRBJ2-3 and V is TRBV5-1; 14 bases align to TRBD2. Sequenced material: unsorted PBMCs, taken 1.8 years before starting antiretroviral therapy. Here the CDR3 reads CASSPWTSGGTDTQYF. DNA for the CDR3: TGCGCCAGCAGCCCGTGGACTAGCGGGGGGACAGATACGCAGTATTTT.